This T cell receptor beta chain was identified in a study of blood T cell repertoires in COVID-19. The overall study: The United States, Italy and Spain supplied acute and convalescent COVID-19 samples. Nucleic acid was either cDNA or gDNA, and it came from T cells, B-cell-depleted T cells, or PBMCs.

V was clipped by 4 bases and J by 0 bases; unmatched bases: 8. The CDR3 spans 17 residues. Germline V CDR1 and CDR2: SGHRS, YFSETQ. The method was immunoSEQ multiplex PCR; TCRdb's version includes in-frame clones alone and lacks a portion of them. The sample includes more than 95,000 clones, roughly 85% of them seen just once. Sequences were obtained from peripheral blood. The clonotype comes from a man aged 50 or older in a cohort sampled during active COVID-19. This chain joins TRBV5-1 and TRBJ2-3; TRBD2 matches at 10 bases. The CDR3 reads CASSQGTSGASTDTQYF. CDR3 coding DNA: TGCGCCAGCAGCCAGGGTACTAGCGGGGCTAGCACAGATACGCAGTATTTT. Full variable domain (outside the CDR3, taken from reference TRBV5-1 and TRBJ2-3): KAGVTQTPRYLIKTRGQQVTLSCSPISGHRSVSWYQQTPGQGLQFLFEYFSETQRNKGNFPGRFSGRQFSNSRSEMNVSTLELGDSALYLCASSQGTSGASTDTQYFGPGTRLTVL.